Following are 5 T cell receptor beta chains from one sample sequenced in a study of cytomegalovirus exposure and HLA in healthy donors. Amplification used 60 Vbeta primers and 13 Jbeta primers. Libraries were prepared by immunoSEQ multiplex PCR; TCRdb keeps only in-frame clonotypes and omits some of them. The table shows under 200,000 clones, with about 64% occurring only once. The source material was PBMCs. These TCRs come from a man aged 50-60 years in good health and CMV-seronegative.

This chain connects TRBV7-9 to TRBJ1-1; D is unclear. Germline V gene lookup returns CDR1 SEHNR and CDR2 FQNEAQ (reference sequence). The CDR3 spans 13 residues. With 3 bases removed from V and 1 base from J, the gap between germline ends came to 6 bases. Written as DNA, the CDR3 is TGTGCCAGCAGCTTCATAGAGAACACTGAAGCTTTCTTT. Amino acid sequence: CASSFIENTEAFF.

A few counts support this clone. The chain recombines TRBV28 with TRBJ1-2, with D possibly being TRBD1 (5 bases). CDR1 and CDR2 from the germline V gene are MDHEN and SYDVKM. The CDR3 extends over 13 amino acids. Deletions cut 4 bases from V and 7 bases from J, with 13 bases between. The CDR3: CASSSVGLFGYTF. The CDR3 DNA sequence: TGTGCCAGCAGTTCAGTGGGACTCTTTGGCTACACCTTC.

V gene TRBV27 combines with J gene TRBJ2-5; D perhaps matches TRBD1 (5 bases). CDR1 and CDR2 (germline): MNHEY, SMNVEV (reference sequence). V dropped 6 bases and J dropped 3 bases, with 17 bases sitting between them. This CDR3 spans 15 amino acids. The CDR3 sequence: CASSRQPPSKETQYF. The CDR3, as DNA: TGTGCCAGCAGCCGACAGCCTCCGAGCAAAGAGACCCAGTACTTC.

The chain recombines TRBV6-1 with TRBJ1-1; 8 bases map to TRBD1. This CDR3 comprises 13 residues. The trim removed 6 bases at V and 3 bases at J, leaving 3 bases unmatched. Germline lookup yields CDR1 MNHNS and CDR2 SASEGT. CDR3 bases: TGTGCCAGCAGGGCAGGGGGCTACACTGAAGCTTTCTTT. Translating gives CASRAGGYTEAFF.

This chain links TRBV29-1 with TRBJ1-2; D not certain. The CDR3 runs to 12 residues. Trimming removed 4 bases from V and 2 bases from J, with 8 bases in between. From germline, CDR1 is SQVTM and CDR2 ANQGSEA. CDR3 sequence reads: CSVVTGNYGYTF. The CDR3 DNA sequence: TGCAGCGTTGTGACCGGGAACTATGGCTACACCTTC.